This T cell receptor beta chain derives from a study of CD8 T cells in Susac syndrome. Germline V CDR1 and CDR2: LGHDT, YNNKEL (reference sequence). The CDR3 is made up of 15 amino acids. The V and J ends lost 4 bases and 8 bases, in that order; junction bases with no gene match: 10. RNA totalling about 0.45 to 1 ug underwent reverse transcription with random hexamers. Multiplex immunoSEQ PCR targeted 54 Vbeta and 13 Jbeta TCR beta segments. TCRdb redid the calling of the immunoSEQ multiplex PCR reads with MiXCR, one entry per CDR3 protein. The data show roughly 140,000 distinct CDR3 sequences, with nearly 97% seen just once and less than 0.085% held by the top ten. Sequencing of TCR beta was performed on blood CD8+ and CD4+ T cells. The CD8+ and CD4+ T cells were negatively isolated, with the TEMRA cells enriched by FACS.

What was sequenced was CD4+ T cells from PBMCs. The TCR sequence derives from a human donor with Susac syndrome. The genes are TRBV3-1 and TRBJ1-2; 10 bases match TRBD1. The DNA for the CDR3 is TGTGCCAGCAGCCCCCTGACAGGGGGCGACGGGGGCTACACCTTC. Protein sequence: CASSPLTGGDGGYTF.